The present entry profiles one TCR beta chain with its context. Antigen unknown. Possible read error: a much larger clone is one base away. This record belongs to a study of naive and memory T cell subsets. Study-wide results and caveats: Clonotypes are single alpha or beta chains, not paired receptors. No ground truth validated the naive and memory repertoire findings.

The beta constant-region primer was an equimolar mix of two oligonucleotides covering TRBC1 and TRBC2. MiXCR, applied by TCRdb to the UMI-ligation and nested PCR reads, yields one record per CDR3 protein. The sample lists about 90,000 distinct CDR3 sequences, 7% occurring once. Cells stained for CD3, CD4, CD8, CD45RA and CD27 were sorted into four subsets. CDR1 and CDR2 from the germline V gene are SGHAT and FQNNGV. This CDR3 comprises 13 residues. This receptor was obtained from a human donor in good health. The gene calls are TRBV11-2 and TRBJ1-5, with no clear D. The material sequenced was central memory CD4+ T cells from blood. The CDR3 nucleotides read TGTGCCAGCAGCTTAGGTCCCAGTCAGCCCCGGCATTTT. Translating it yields CASSLGPSQPRHF.